This T cell receptor beta chain emerged from a study of T cell responses to AZD1222 COVID-19 vaccine. Generated by immunoSEQ multiplex PCR, the TCRdb table keeps only in-frame clones and is missing some. In the table there are more than 150,000 clones, 88% of which are singletons. CDR1 and CDR2 (germline): MGHRA, YSYEKL. J lost 4 bases, V lost 0 bases, and 7 bases had no gene match. This CDR3 region has 16 residues. Of note for this clone: Its antigen is unknown.

Pooled in the analysis were second doses at about 4 or about 12 weeks. Broader study findings: Clonal diversity was possibly underestimated, and white British individuals and females predominated among donors. Among AZD1222 vaccinees, only six were seropositive at baseline. Vaccine-related CD4 TCRs covered spike, predominating at 160-218 and 743-854.

The sequence came from an adult who received the AZD1222 COVID-19 vaccine. This sequence joins TRBV4-1 and TRBJ2-7; the match to TRBD1 covers 9 bases. Sequences were derived from peripheral blood, sampled 28 days after the second AZD1222 dose. CDR3 coding DNA: TGCGCCAGCAGCCAAGATGACAGGGGGGCATGGTACGAGCAGTACTTC. Amino acid sequence: CASSQDDRGAWYEQYF.